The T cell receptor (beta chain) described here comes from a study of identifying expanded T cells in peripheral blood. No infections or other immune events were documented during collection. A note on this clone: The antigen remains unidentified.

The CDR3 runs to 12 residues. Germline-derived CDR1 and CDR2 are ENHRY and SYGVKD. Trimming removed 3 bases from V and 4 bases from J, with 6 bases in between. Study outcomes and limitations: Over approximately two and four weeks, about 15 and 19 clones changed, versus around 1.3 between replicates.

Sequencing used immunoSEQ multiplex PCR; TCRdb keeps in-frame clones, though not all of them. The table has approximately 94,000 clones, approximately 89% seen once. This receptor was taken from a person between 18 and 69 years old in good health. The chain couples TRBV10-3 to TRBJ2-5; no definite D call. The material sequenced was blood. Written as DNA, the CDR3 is TGTGCCATCAGTGATAGAATAGAGACCCAGTACTTC. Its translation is CAISDRIETQYF.